The source of this T cell receptor beta chain is a study of beta chain features in type 1 diabetes. Whole-study context: The patients were much like the healthy donors in age, gender and cell yields. Findings and caveats of the study: In cDNA sequencing, cells with high TCR expression could be over-represented. In all four CD4+ subsets, TCRB CDR3 length was significantly, moderately reduced in type 1 diabetes.

V was shortened by 2 bases and J by 0 bases, with 7 bases between the two germline ends. Germline V gene data show CDR1 as KGHSH and CDR2 as LQKENI. The CDR3 is 14 residues long. cDNA synthesis used the whole RNA isolate, giving expressed TCRB sequences. Assay used: immunoSEQ multiplex PCR; TCRdb lists only in-frame clones, some missing. In the table there are about 650,000 clones, approximately 13% of which are singletons. Purities over 95% were achieved in all sorted populations. This clone was found a few times. Antigen specificity is unknown. The chain links TRBV18 to TRBJ1-2; no definite D call. The source of this sequence is a man aged 30-40 years with type 1 diabetes. Sequenced sample: naive CD4+ T cells from blood. The CDR3 region is CASSPRYTNYGYTF. The DNA for the CDR3 is TGTGCCAGCTCACCAAGGTACACTAACTATGGCTACACCTTC.